This is a list of T cell receptor beta chains from one sample in a study of CD4+ T cells in melanoma. Sequencing was performed with immunoSEQ multiplex PCR; in TCRdb, only in-frame clones are kept and a portion is missing. The data show around 6,700 clones, 45% to 55% seen once. The sample was cells from a culture (not recorded whether cultured in vitro). These receptors all come from a human donor with melanoma. Each CDR3 is given with its conserved first and last residue. The order of the fields is clone size, J gene, D gene, V gene, CDR3 DNA, CDR3 protein. D genes are given only for firm matches. Size values are once, few and many counts, or a class for expanded clones, and some rows have none.

size: NA; J: TRBJ1-4; D: NA; V: TRBV7-6; DNA: TGTGCCAGCAGCTTAAATCGGGTCTCCGGGGAAAAACTGTTTTTT; CDR3: CASSLNRVSGEKLFF
size: few; J: TRBJ1-2; D: TRBD1; V: TRBV6-1; DNA: TGTGCCAGCAGGTTCCCAGGGGGTAATGGCTACACCTTC; CDR3: CASRFPGGNGYTF
size: NA; J: TRBJ2-7; D: NA; V: TRBV19; DNA: TGTGCCAGTAGTGATGGAACAGGTAATACCTACGAGCAGTACTTC; CDR3: CASSDGTGNTYEQYF
size: NA; J: TRBJ1-4; D: TRBD1; V: TRBV15; DNA: TGTGCCACCAGCAGAGATTACAGCAGGGGGACGGGTGAAAAACTGTTTTTT; CDR3: CATSRDYSRGTGEKLFF
size: NA; J: TRBJ2-2; D: TRBD2; V: TRBV6-1; DNA: TGTGCCAGCAGTGCCCGAAGGGCGGGGGGGACTGTAACCGGGGAGCTGTTTTTT; CDR3: CASSARRAGGTVTGELFF
size: NA; J: TRBJ2-7; D: TRBD1; V: TRBV25-1; DNA: TGTGCCAGCAGTGATTCTACCTCACAGGGGAACAAGCAGTACTTC; CDR3: CASSDSTSQGNKQYF
size: once; J: TRBJ1-2; D: NA; V: TRBV7-3; DNA: TGTGCCAGCAGCTTTCCTGTAAATGGCTACACCTTC; CDR3: CASSFPVNGYTF
size: NA; J: TRBJ1-1; D: NA; V: TRBV29-1; DNA: TGCAGCGCGAAGACGGGAGTGCACACTGAAGCTTTCTTT; CDR3: CSAKTGVHTEAFF
size: NA; J: TRBJ2-1; D: TRBD2; V: TRBV4-1; DNA: TGCGCCAGCAGCCAAGGACCTCTCGGGGGGGCGTACAATGAGCAGTTCTTC; CDR3: CASSQGPLGGAYNEQFF
size: few; J: TRBJ1-1; D: NA; V: TRBV2; DNA: TGTGCCAGCAGAAGGGAGGAAATGACGGTTGAAGCTTTCTTT; CDR3: CASRREEMTVEAFF
size: NA; J: TRBJ2-7; D: TRBD1; V: TRBV5-1; DNA: TGCGCCAGCAGCACGGGACAGAGCTACGAGCAGTACTTC; CDR3: CASSTGQSYEQYF
size: NA; J: TRBJ1-2; D: NA; V: TRBV6-6; DNA: TGTGCCAGCACTATAAAGGGGGTAGGGGACTATGGCTACACCTTC; CDR3: CASTIKGVGDYGYTF
size: few; J: TRBJ1-5; D: NA; V: TRBV10-3; DNA: TGTGCCATCAGGCGGAGCAATCAGCCCCAGCATTTT; CDR3: CAIRRSNQPQHF
size: NA; J: TRBJ2-3; D: NA; V: TRBV29-1; DNA: TGCAGCGCAGGACTCAGGGGGGGCGATACGCAGTATTTT; CDR3: CSAGLRGGDTQYF